Listed below are T cell receptor beta chains from one sample, sequenced in a study of CD8+ T cells in alopecia areata. The protocol was immunoSEQ multiplex PCR, while the TCRdb copy is restricted to in-frame clones and leaves out a portion. The table lists about 140,000 clones, more than 85% of them singletons. The specimen comprised CD8+ T cells sorted from blood, sampled at week 4, from a patient treated with tofacitinib. The receptors originated from a human donor with alopecia areata. CDR3s include the opening cysteine and the closing phenylalanine or tryptophan. The order of the fields is V gene, D gene, clone size, J gene, CDR3 DNA, CDR3 protein. A D gene is named only where the DNA matches it firmly. Clone size is given for some rows only: seen once, a few or many times, or a class if the clone is expanded.

v_gene: TRBV9; d_gene: NA; abundance: NA; j_gene: TRBJ2-2; CDR3nt: TGTGCCAGCAGCGTCGGGCAGGCCACCGGGGAGCTGTTTTTT; CDR3aa: CASSVGQATGELFF
v_gene: TRBV29-1; d_gene: TRBD1; abundance: NA; j_gene: TRBJ2-7; CDR3nt: TGCAGCGTTGAATCGGGACAGGGGTTATACGAGCAGTACTTC; CDR3aa: CSVESGQGLYEQYF
v_gene: TRBV5-4; d_gene: NA; abundance: NA; j_gene: TRBJ2-7; CDR3nt: TGTGCCAGCAGCGTCCCACCCAACGAGCAGTACTTC; CDR3aa: CASSVPPNEQYF
v_gene: TRBV7-9; d_gene: NA; abundance: once; j_gene: TRBJ2-7; CDR3nt: TGTGCCAGCAGCCCATTTACAGAGGAGCAGTACTTC; CDR3aa: CASSPFTEEQYF
v_gene: TRBV5-4; d_gene: TRBD1; abundance: NA; j_gene: TRBJ2-3; CDR3nt: TGTGCCAGCAGCTCCTGGGACAGGGGATCGGATACGCAGTATTTT; CDR3aa: CASSSWDRGSDTQYF
v_gene: TRBV10-2; d_gene: NA; abundance: NA; j_gene: TRBJ2-3; CDR3nt: TGCGCCAGCAGCTCGTTATGGGACGCGGATACGCAGTATTTT; CDR3aa: CASSSLWDADTQYF
v_gene: TRBV5-1; d_gene: TRBD1; abundance: NA; j_gene: TRBJ1-2; CDR3nt: TGCGCCAGCAGCTGGGCCGGGACAGGGGATGGCTACACCTTC; CDR3aa: CASSWAGTGDGYTF
v_gene: TRBV30; d_gene: NA; abundance: NA; j_gene: TRBJ2-7; CDR3nt: TGTGCCTGGAGCCTTGACAGCTACAAGCAGTACTTC; CDR3aa: CAWSLDSYKQYF
v_gene: TRBV5-1; d_gene: NA; abundance: NA; j_gene: TRBJ2-7; CDR3nt: TGCGCCAGCAGCGCGGACGGAGACAAGAACTCCTACGAGCAGTACTTC; CDR3aa: CASSADGDKNSYEQYF
v_gene: TRBV29-1; d_gene: NA; abundance: NA; j_gene: TRBJ2-2; CDR3nt: TGCAGCGTTTATCCCGGGGAGAAAACCGGGGAGCTGTTTTTT; CDR3aa: CSVYPGEKTGELFF
v_gene: TRBV7-9; d_gene: TRBD1; abundance: NA; j_gene: TRBJ2-2; CDR3nt: TGTGCCAGCAGCACCGACAGGGGCTGGGCGGGCACCGGGGAGCTGTTTTTT; CDR3aa: CASSTDRGWAGTGELFF
v_gene: TRBV29-1; d_gene: TRBD1; abundance: NA; j_gene: TRBJ2-1; CDR3nt: TGCAGCGTTGAAGATCAAAGGACAGGGGTTTTAACTCTGTTCTTC; CDR3aa: CSVEDQRTGVLTLFF
v_gene: TRBV28; d_gene: TRBD1; abundance: NA; j_gene: TRBJ2-7; CDR3nt: TGTGCCAGCAGGACCCCCCGAAGGGACAGGGGGCAATACGAGCAGTACTTC; CDR3aa: CASRTPRRDRGQYEQYF
v_gene: TRBV7-9; d_gene: TRBD1; abundance: NA; j_gene: TRBJ2-7; CDR3nt: TGTGCCAGCAACCCGACAGGGGAAGGCGAGCAGTACTTC; CDR3aa: CASNPTGEGEQYF
v_gene: TRBV29-1; d_gene: NA; abundance: few; j_gene: TRBJ2-3; CDR3nt: TGCAGCGCCCAACCGGGAGATACGCAGTATTTT; CDR3aa: CSAQPGDTQYF
v_gene: TRBV9; d_gene: NA; abundance: many; j_gene: TRBJ2-1; CDR3nt: TGTGCCAGCAGCGTACTAGGAGACCTAAACAATGAGCAGTTCTTC; CDR3aa: CASSVLGDLNNEQFF
v_gene: TRBV19; d_gene: NA; abundance: NA; j_gene: TRBJ2-7; CDR3nt: TGTGCCAGTCCCACCCTCCGGCGGGCAGGGCTTTACGAGCAGTACTTC; CDR3aa: CASPTLRRAGLYEQYF
v_gene: TRBV4-2; d_gene: TRBD2; abundance: NA; j_gene: TRBJ2-1; CDR3nt: TGTGCCAGCAGCGCGGGACTAGCGGGTAGCGGCCCCTACAATGAGCAGTTCTTC; CDR3aa: CASSAGLAGSGPYNEQFF
v_gene: TRBV7-8; d_gene: NA; abundance: NA; j_gene: TRBJ2-7; CDR3nt: TGTGCCAGCAGCTTAGCGTCGCGGGCTCCCGAGCAGTACTTC; CDR3aa: CASSLASRAPEQYF
v_gene: TRBV6-5; d_gene: TRBD2; abundance: NA; j_gene: TRBJ2-5; CDR3nt: TGTGCCAGCCGCCCGGGGGGGGGCGAAGAGACCCAGTACTTC; CDR3aa: CASRPGGGEETQYF
v_gene: TRBV4-1; d_gene: NA; abundance: NA; j_gene: TRBJ1-1; CDR3nt: TGCGCCAGCAGCCAGCAGGATCGTCTCCCCCGATGGACTGAAGCTTTCTTT; CDR3aa: CASSQQDRLPRWTEAFF
v_gene: TRBV29-1; d_gene: TRBD1; abundance: few; j_gene: TRBJ2-7; CDR3nt: TGCAGCGCATCGACCGGGACAGGAGGTAACGAGCAGTACTTC; CDR3aa: CSASTGTGGNEQYF
v_gene: TRBV5-4; d_gene: NA; abundance: NA; j_gene: TRBJ2-7; CDR3nt: TGTGCCAGCAGCTCGGGGCTCGGCGAGCAGTACTTC; CDR3aa: CASSSGLGEQYF
v_gene: TRBV10-1; d_gene: TRBD2; abundance: NA; j_gene: TRBJ2-1; CDR3nt: TGCGCCAGCAGTGATGAGTTGGCGGGAGGAAAGAGCTCCTACAATGAGCAGTTCTTC; CDR3aa: CASSDELAGGKSSYNEQFF
v_gene: TRBV7-3; d_gene: NA; abundance: NA; j_gene: TRBJ2-3; CDR3nt: TGTGCCAGCAGCTCAGGGAGCCGACAAGATACGCAGTATTTT; CDR3aa: CASSSGSRQDTQYF
v_gene: TRBV4-1; d_gene: NA; abundance: once; j_gene: TRBJ1-5; CDR3nt: TGCGCCAGCAGCCAAGGGACGGTGGTTCAGCCCCAGCATTTT; CDR3aa: CASSQGTVVQPQHF
v_gene: TRBV7-2; d_gene: NA; abundance: NA; j_gene: TRBJ1-1; CDR3nt: TGTGCCAGCAGCTTAGGCCCTATTGAAGCTTTCTTT; CDR3aa: CASSLGPIEAFF
v_gene: TRBV5-8; d_gene: TRBD2; abundance: few; j_gene: TRBJ2-5; CDR3nt: TGTGCCAGCAGCTTGGAGCCGGGAGGGCCGGAGACCCAGTACTTC; CDR3aa: CASSLEPGGPETQYF
v_gene: TRBV6-6; d_gene: NA; abundance: NA; j_gene: TRBJ2-3; CDR3nt: TGTGCCAGCAGTTACTCGGTGACGGTGGTCACAGATACGCAGTATTTT; CDR3aa: CASSYSVTVVTDTQYF
v_gene: TRBV19; d_gene: NA; abundance: NA; j_gene: TRBJ2-1; CDR3nt: TGTGCCAGTAGTATTGGGGAGGCTCTTAGCTCCTACAATGAGCAGTTCTTC; CDR3aa: CASSIGEALSSYNEQFF
v_gene: TRBV5-1; d_gene: TRBD1; abundance: NA; j_gene: TRBJ2-1; CDR3nt: TGCGCCAGCAGCTTGTGGGGACAGCAATTCCACAATGAGCAGTTCTTC; CDR3aa: CASSLWGQQFHNEQFF
v_gene: TRBV9; d_gene: NA; abundance: NA; j_gene: TRBJ2-1; CDR3nt: TGTGCCAGCAGCGTAGGAGGGTCTGGGGAGCAGTTCTTC; CDR3aa: CASSVGGSGEQFF
v_gene: TRBV29-1; d_gene: NA; abundance: NA; j_gene: TRBJ2-1; CDR3nt: TGCAGCGCAACTAGTTCGCTATACAATGAGCAGTTCTTC; CDR3aa: CSATSSLYNEQFF
v_gene: TRBV23-1; d_gene: NA; abundance: NA; j_gene: TRBJ2-7; CDR3nt: TGCGCCAGCAGCCAATTCAGGGCCAGAGATTCCTACGAGCAGTACTTC; CDR3aa: CASSQFRARDSYEQYF
v_gene: TRBV4-1; d_gene: NA; abundance: NA; j_gene: TRBJ2-1; CDR3nt: TGCGCCAGCAGCCAAGAATGGACAGACTACAATGAGCAGTTCTTC; CDR3aa: CASSQEWTDYNEQFF
v_gene: TRBV19; d_gene: NA; abundance: NA; j_gene: TRBJ2-6; CDR3nt: TGTGCCAGTAGTATAGGGGGCCGGTGGTCTGGGGCCAACGTCCTGACTTTC; CDR3aa: CASSIGGRWSGANVLTF
v_gene: TRBV29-1; d_gene: TRBD2; abundance: NA; j_gene: TRBJ2-1; CDR3nt: TGCAGCGTTGAAGAACCGACTAGCGGGCCGATTGAGCAGTTCTTC; CDR3aa: CSVEEPTSGPIEQFF
v_gene: TRBV27; d_gene: NA; abundance: NA; j_gene: TRBJ2-3; CDR3nt: TGTGCCAGCAGTTTAGAAAGGGGGATCACAGATACGCAGTATTTT; CDR3aa: CASSLERGITDTQYF
v_gene: TRBV23-1; d_gene: NA; abundance: NA; j_gene: TRBJ2-7; CDR3nt: TGCGCCAAGCCAGGGGTAGAAACCTACGAGCAGTACTTC; CDR3aa: CAKPGVETYEQYF
v_gene: TRBV30; d_gene: NA; abundance: NA; j_gene: TRBJ2-7; CDR3nt: TGTGCCTGGAGTGCTGGGAACAAGTACGAGCAGTACTTC; CDR3aa: CAWSAGNKYEQYF
v_gene: TRBV6-5; d_gene: TRBD2; abundance: NA; j_gene: TRBJ2-7; CDR3nt: TGTGCCAGCAGCCTACGGGGGGGCGCCGGGTACGAGCAGTACTTC; CDR3aa: CASSLRGGAGYEQYF
v_gene: TRBV5-4; d_gene: NA; abundance: NA; j_gene: TRBJ1-5; CDR3nt: TGTGCCAGCAGCTACCAGGGCGGGGATCAGCCCCAGCATTTT; CDR3aa: CASSYQGGDQPQHF
v_gene: TRBV2; d_gene: NA; abundance: NA; j_gene: TRBJ1-2; CDR3nt: TGTGCCAGCAGTGATAACGGAAACTATGGCTACACCTTC; CDR3aa: CASSDNGNYGYTF
v_gene: TRBV29-1; d_gene: NA; abundance: once; j_gene: TRBJ2-7; CDR3nt: TGCAGCGTTGAAGTCCCCCAGGACGAGCAGTACTTC; CDR3aa: CSVEVPQDEQYF
v_gene: TRBV19; d_gene: NA; abundance: once; j_gene: TRBJ2-6; CDR3nt: TGTGCCAGTAGTATATGGCACACGGAACAATTAACAAACGTCCTGACTTTC; CDR3aa: CASSIWHTEQLTNVLTF